Listed here are 23 T cell receptor beta chains from one sample, sequenced in a study of spatial heterogeneity in lung cancer. One entry per CDR3 protein results from TCRdb running MiXCR on the 5' RACE reads. The repertoire has around 40,000 distinct CDR3 sequences, around 5.5% of them found once; the top ten carry 11%. The time point denotes: sample taken at primary tumor resection. The sequenced material consisted of unsorted whole RNA from tumor, nontumor lung or frozen PBMC. The material sequenced was PBMCs, taken at surgery. Receptor source: a male donor with early-stage non-small cell lung cancer.

The chain uses TRBV11-2 and TRBJ2-3; no clear D gene. The V gene lost 0 bases and the J gene lost 6 bases, with 10 bases spanning the gap. The CDR3 has 14 amino acids. CDR1 and CDR2 from the germline V gene are SGHAT and FQNNGV. DNA of the CDR3: TGTGCCAGCAGCTTAGAGCGGACGTCGGATACGCAGTATTTT. Translating gives CASSLERTSDTQYF.

V and J are TRBV5-4 and TRBJ2-6; perhaps TRBD2 as D (7 bases). V shed 5 bases and J shed 3 bases, with 18 bases lying between them. The CDR3 totals 17 residues. Germline assignment: CDR1 SGHNT and CDR2 YYREEE (reference sequence). CDR3 nucleotides: TGTGCCAGCAGGAAAGGGGGGGAGTCTGGTGGGGCCAACGTCCTGACTTTC. Translated: CASRKGGESGGANVLTF.

This clonotype was detected a few times. This chain joins TRBV11-2 and TRBJ1-2; the D gene is possibly TRBD1 (6 bases). Trimming pared 5 bases from V and 0 bases from J, leaving 10 bases between. The V gene's germline CDR1 is SGHAT and CDR2 FQNNGV. The CDR3 covers 14 residues. CDR3 in amino acids: CASSRDTSNYGYTF. Written as DNA, the CDR3 is TGTGCCAGCAGCAGGGACACTTCTAACTATGGCTACACCTTC.

This clonotype was observed at least ten times. The chain uses TRBV4-1 and TRBJ2-1; TRBD1 agrees at 7 bases. V shed 5 bases and J 7 bases; nucleotides not matched to a gene: 8. The CDR3 runs 14 residues. CDR1 and CDR2 from the germline V gene are MGHRA and YSYEKL. The DNA of the CDR3 is TGCGCCAGCAGCTCAGGGGGTATAGCGAATGAGCAGTTCTTC. Its translation: CASSSGGIANEQFF.

This clonotype has ten or more counts. The chain joins TRBV10-3 to TRBJ1-2, with TRBD1 as a possible D gene (6 bases). Germline CDR1 is ENHRY and CDR2 is SYGVKD. Trimming pared 2 bases from V and 0 bases from J, leaving 13 bases between. The CDR3 sequence is 16 residues long. CDR3 bases: TGTGCCATCAGTGAGACCGGGACACCGACTAACTATGGCTACACCTTC. Its translation: CAISETGTPTNYGYTF.

In regard to this clonotype: No DNA is shown, since the ends of the CDR3 on it are uncertain; the CDR3 is the one TCRdb lists. V usage is TRBV20-1 and J usage is TRBJ2-3; the D segment call TRBD2 is taken from the table without a DNA check. With termini counted, the CDR3 has 16 amino acids. CDR1 and CDR2 from the germline V gene are DFQATT and SNEGSKA (reference sequence). CDR3 protein: CSAAVLGGGAPDTQYF.

This clonotype was found many times. The chain carries TRBV28 and TRBJ1-6, with 8 bases fitting TRBD1. J was trimmed by 9 bases and V by 5 bases; bases with no gene match: 9. The CDR3 has 15 amino acids. Germline V gene data show CDR1 as MDHEN and CDR2 as SYDVKM. This CDR3 is CASSTPQGAGSPLHF. The CDR3 nucleotides read TGTGCCAGCAGTACACCCCAGGGGGCCGGTTCACCCCTCCACTTT.

This clonotype showed up many times. The chain joins TRBV6-2 or TRBV6-3 to TRBJ1-1; tentative D call: TRBD1 (6 bases). Germline V CDR1 and CDR2: MNHEY, SVGEGT. This CDR3 has 14 amino acids. Trimming took off 1 base at V and 5 bases at J, with 11 bases between the two ends. The CDR3 DNA sequence: TGTGCCAGCAGTTACTTTCAGGGGAGGACTGAAGCTTTCTTT. Translation: CASSYFQGRTEAFF.

This clonotype was seen only a few times. The V gene is TRBV18, the J gene TRBJ2-5, with 8 bases identical to TRBD2. Germline CDR1 is KGHSH and CDR2 is LQKENI. The CDR3 runs 13 residues. The trim removed 1 base at V and 5 bases at J, leaving 0 bases unmatched. The CDR3 spells CASSPRGGETQYF. Here the CDR3 DNA reads TGTGCCAGCTCACCACGCGGGGGGGAGACCCAGTACTTC.

This clonotype was seen a handful of times. The gene calls are TRBV6-6 and TRBJ1-5, with D possibly TRBD1 on 6 matching bases. The CDR3 sequence is 14 residues long. Germline V gives CDR1 MNHNY, CDR2 SVGAGI (reference sequence). Trimming removed 6 bases from V and 6 bases from J, with 15 bases in between. The CDR3 nucleotides read TGTGCCAGCAGAAACAGGGAAGGGGGTCAGCCCCAGCATTTT. Its translation is CASRNREGGQPQHF.

At least ten counts were recorded for this clonotype. The V gene is TRBV6-1, the J gene TRBJ1-5; 8 bases line up with TRBD1. This CDR3 is built from 14 residues. V was pared by 7 bases and J by 6 bases, with 8 bases of the junction left unmatched. Germline-derived CDR1 and CDR2 are MNHNS and SASEGT. The CDR3, as DNA: TGTGCCAGCAACCCGACAGGGGTGATTCAGCCCCAGCATTTT. Translated: CASNPTGVIQPQHF.

J is TRBJ2-1 and V is TRBV6-5; TRBD1 is a possible D gene (6 bases). V lost 0 bases and J 8 bases, leaving 17 bases between the germline ends. The CDR3 is made up of 16 amino acids. The germline V gene has CDR1 MNHEY and CDR2 SVGAGI. CDR3 nucleotide sequence: TGTGCCAGCAGTTACTCGGGGACACCCGGTGATCATGAGCAGTTCTTC. Protein: CASSYSGTPGDHEQFF.

This clonotype was observed a handful of times. The chain links TRBV5-1 to TRBJ2-7; TRBD1 is a possible D gene (6 bases). CDR3 length equals 14 residues. CDR1 is SGHRS, CDR2 YFSETQ, per germline. V was trimmed by 2 bases and J by 5 bases, leaving 14 bases between them. CDR3 DNA sequence: TGCGCCAGCAGCTTATCAGGGGAGTTGAACGAGCAGTACTTC. The encoded protein is CASSLSGELNEQYF.

The chain employs TRBV7-3 and TRBJ1-6; no clear D. Trimming removed 0 bases from V and 13 bases from J, with 10 bases in between. The CDR3 sequence is 13 residues long. Looked up from germline, CDR1 is SGHTA and CDR2 is FQGTGA. For the CDR3, the DNA is TGTGCCAGCAGCTTAACGAGGCAGGCGCCCCTCCACTTT. Translation gives CASSLTRQAPLHF. Filled out from reference TRBV7-3 and TRBJ1-6, the complete variable domain reads GAGVSQTPSNKVTEKGKYVELRCDPISGHTALYWYRQSLGQGPEFLIYFQGTGAADDSGLPNDRFFAVRPEGSVSTLKIQRTERGDSAVYLCASSLTRQAPLHFGNGTRLTVT.

This clonotype was picked up many times. The chain carries TRBV5-1 and TRBJ2-5; D possibly corresponds to TRBD1 (6 bases). This CDR3 has 16 amino acids. Germline assignment: CDR1 SGHRS and CDR2 YFSETQ. The germline V and J ends were trimmed by 5 bases and 1 base, with 18 bases remaining between them. The CDR3 loop reads CASRPTYGQSQETQYF. As DNA, the CDR3 is TGCGCCAGCAGACCGACATACGGACAGAGCCAAGAGACCCAGTACTTC.

Ten or more counts support this clonotype. The V and J genes are TRBV20-1 and TRBJ2-1; 9 bases match TRBD2. The CDR3 totals 14 residues. The junction had 4 bases not matched to a gene; V was cut back by 6 bases and J by 1 base. The germline CDR1 and CDR2 sequences are DFQATT and SNEGSKA (reference sequence). The DNA for the CDR3 is TGCAGTGCAGCCGCGGGGGGGTCCTACAATGAGCAGTTCTTC. As protein: CSAAAGGSYNEQFF.

This clonotype was seen a handful of times. The chain joins TRBV10-3 to TRBJ2-6, with D tentatively TRBD1 (6 bases). V lost 0 bases to trimming and J lost 0 bases, with 15 bases between them. Germline lookup yields CDR1 ENHRY and CDR2 SYGVKD. The length of the CDR3 is 19 residues. The CDR3 sequence: CAISESQAGQHSGANVLTF. CDR3 nucleotide sequence: TGTGCCATCAGTGAGTCGCAGGCCGGACAGCACTCTGGGGCCAACGTCCTGACTTTC.

This clonotype has more than one count but fewer than ten. The chain joins TRBV7-2 to TRBJ2-5; 7 nucleotides match TRBD2. V lost 4 bases to trimming and J lost 9 bases; unmatched junction nucleotides: 11. There are 14 residues in the CDR3. Germline V CDR1 and CDR2: SGHTA, FQGNSA. CDR3 nucleotide sequence: TGTGCCAGCAGCTCTAGCGGTGGCGGGTTAGCCCAGTACTTC. Encoded protein: CASSSSGGGLAQYF.

This clonotype was seen a few times. The J gene is TRBJ1-5, the V gene TRBV20-1; D not certain. V lost 5 bases and J lost 5, with 13 bases in between. This CDR3 spans 13 amino acids. In germline, CDR1 is DFQATT, CDR2 SNEGSKA (reference sequence). The CDR3 sequence: CSAEVSGDQPQHF. The CDR3 DNA sequence: TGCAGTGCTGAAGTGAGTGGGGATCAGCCCCAGCATTTT.

Only a few counts were recorded for this clonotype. This chain connects TRBV7-9 to TRBJ2-7; D is unresolved. V shed 2 bases and J shed 2 bases, with 7 bases lying between them. CDR1 is SEHNR, CDR2 FQNEAQ, per germline (reference sequence). This CDR3 comprises 13 residues. In DNA form, the CDR3 reads TGTGCCAGCAGCTTATTACAAACCTACGAGCAGTACTTC. Translating it yields CASSLLQTYEQYF.

This clonotype was observed at least ten times. The chain uses TRBV29-1 and TRBJ2-5; tentative D call: TRBD2 (5 bases). This CDR3 is built from 12 residues. Trimming pared 8 bases from V and 5 bases from J, leaving 15 bases between. CDR1 and CDR2 (germline): SQVTM, ANQGSEA. The CDR3 bases are TGCAGCTTTGGGAGCGATGGGGAGACCCAGTACTTC. It encodes CSFGSDGETQYF.

This clonotype was recorded at least ten times. The chain has TRBV24-1 and TRBJ2-3; D gene unclear. V was cut by 9 bases and J by 3 bases, with 6 bases left in between. The V gene's germline CDR1 is KGHDR and CDR2 SFDVKD. The CDR3 runs 11 residues. The CDR3 loop is CATGRTDTQYF. The DNA of the CDR3 is TGTGCCACCGGTCGGACAGATACGCAGTATTTT.

V gene TRBV7-9 combines with J gene TRBJ1-2, with 7 bases fitting TRBD1. This CDR3 is built from 15 residues. Trimming took 4 bases from V and 1 from J; bases not matched to a gene: 6. The germline V gene has CDR1 SEHNR and CDR2 FQNEAQ (reference sequence). The CDR3 DNA follows: TGTGCCAGCAGCTACGACAGGGTCCGTAACTATGGCTACACCTTC. As protein: CASSYDRVRNYGYTF.